These 8 T cell receptor beta chains share one sample of origin, sequenced in a study of STAT5B mutations in CD4+ large granular lymphocyte leukemia. Clones were read by immunoSEQ multiplex PCR, and TCRdb kept only the in-frame ones, dropping some. Seen here are 30,000 to 35,000 clones, around 76% observed once, and the top ten hold around 7%. Input material: CD4+ T cells from blood buffy coats. These receptors originate from a human donor in good health.

The V and J genes are TRBV13 and TRBJ1-1, with TRBD1 identical over 7 bases. V gave up 0 bases and J gave up 7 bases; unmatched junction bases: 2. Per the germline V gene, CDR1 is PRHDT and CDR2 is FYEKMQ (reference sequence). This CDR3 region has 13 residues. The CDR3 here is CASSLGDRDEAFF. The CDR3 nucleotides are TGTGCCAGCAGCTTAGGCGACAGGGATGAAGCTTTCTTT.

The chain couples TRBV6-1 to TRBJ2-7; 9 nucleotides agree with TRBD2. The trim removed 4 bases at V and 3 bases at J, leaving 7 bases unmatched. CDR3 length: 15 amino acids. In germline, CDR1 is MNHNS, CDR2 SASEGT. The CDR3 here is CASSGLAGESYEQYF. DNA for the CDR3: TGTGCCAGCAGTGGCTTAGCGGGGGAGAGCTACGAGCAGTACTTC.

The chain carries TRBV7-2 and TRBJ1-5; unclear D gene. The CDR3 runs 15 residues. V lost 1 base and J lost 3, with 10 bases in between. CDR1 and CDR2 (germline): SGHTA, FQGNSA. The CDR3 nucleotides are TGTGCCAGCAGCTTAGGGTCGCAAAACAATCAGCCCCAGCATTTT. Its translation: CASSLGSQNNQPQHF.

Only one count was recorded for this clone. The V gene is TRBV19, the J gene TRBJ1-2; D is unresolved. Germline-derived CDR1 and CDR2 are LNHDA and SQIVND (reference sequence). V was pared by 8 bases and J by 2 bases, with 9 bases between. The CDR3 runs 12 residues. In DNA form, the CDR3 reads TGTGCCAGTCAAACGGTCAACTATGGCTACACCTTC. Translation gives CASQTVNYGYTF. The whole variable domain, remainder taken from reference TRBV19 and TRBJ1-2, is DGGITQSPKYLFRKEGQNVTLSCEQNLNHDAMYWYRQDPGQGLRLIYYSQIVNDFQKGDIAEGYSVSREKKESFPLTVTSAQKNPTAFYLCASQTVNYGYTFGSGTRLTVV.

The rearrangement joins TRBV10-3 to TRBJ2-5; 9 nucleotides match TRBD1. Trimming took 6 bases from V and 6 from J; bases not matched to a gene: 8. This CDR3 is 14 amino acids long. From germline, CDR1 is ENHRY and CDR2 SYGVKD. The CDR3 loop reads CAISETGGVQTQYF. As DNA, the CDR3 is TGTGCCATCAGCGAAACAGGGGGCGTGCAGACCCAGTACTTC.

This clone has a handful of counts. The rearrangement links TRBV5-8 to TRBJ1-3; possibly TRBD1 for D (5 bases). V gave up 5 bases and J gave up 0 bases, with 12 bases separating them. The CDR3 extends over 15 amino acids. The germline gives CDR1 SGHTS, CDR2 YDEGEE. The CDR3 here is CASRQGVSSGNTIYF. Written as DNA, the CDR3 is TGTGCCAGCAGACAAGGGGTCTCCTCTGGAAACACCATATATTTT.

This chain connects TRBV20-1 to TRBJ2-3; D unresolved. This CDR3 is 10 amino acids long. Germline V CDR1 and CDR2: DFQATT, SNEGSKA (reference sequence). Between the trimmed V and J ends, which lost 3 bases and 5 bases, there was a span of 3 bases. The CDR3 DNA follows: TGCAGTGCTAGCTTAGATACGCAGTATTTT. Protein sequence: CSASLDTQYF.

This clone has only a few counts. The genes are TRBV28 and TRBJ1-2; 9 bases are shared with TRBD1. V was pared by 10 bases and J by 4 bases, with 7 bases of the junction left unmatched. This CDR3 spans 13 amino acids. The germline CDR1 and CDR2 sequences are MDHEN and SYDVKM. The CDR3 DNA sequence: TGTGCCACCTACAGGGGGCTCTCCTATGGCTACACCTTC. It translates to CATYRGLSYGYTF.